This T cell receptor (beta chain) came from a study of T cell responses to AZD1222 COVID-19 vaccine. General study points: At study baseline, merely a handful of AZD1222 recipients were seropositive. Clonal diversity was possibly underestimated; the donors were predominantly white British and more often female.

There are 17 residues in the CDR3. Germline CDR1 SGHVS, CDR2 FQNEAQ. The V and J ends lost 4 bases and 12 bases, in that order; junction bases with no gene match: 14. Regarding this clone: No antigen is known for it.

This table comes from immunoSEQ multiplex PCR, and its TCRdb copy is limited to in-frame clones, with some not included. The table has 85,000 to 130,000 clones, 85% to 90% seen once; the top ten hold around 15%. The chain links TRBV7-8 to TRBJ2-1, with TRBD2 matching 14 bases. This sequence was found in an adult in good health. This specimen consisted of peripheral blood, obtained on day 0 of AZD1222 vaccination. In DNA, the CDR3 is TGTGCCAGCAGCTCCCTCGGGACTAGCGGGAGTAGTGTGTCGCAGTTCTTC. Its protein product is CASSSLGTSGSSVSQFF.